The T cell receptor (beta chain) described here comes from a study of T cells in Graves' hyperthyroidism and ophthalmopathy. It was RNA transcripts that yielded the amplified TCR beta CDR3 regions. The study used the HTBI primer set for a first-round RT-PCR of the TCR CDR3. TCRdb redid the calling of the multiplex PCR reads with MiXCR, one entry per CDR3 protein. The data show 650,000 to 700,000 distinct CDR3 sequences, 15% to 20% seen once. Over 18 months, lack of ophthalmopathy progression marked Graves' hyperthyroidism as stable. The V end lost 4 bases, the J end lost 4 bases, and 16 bases lay between the germline ends. CDR3 length equals 15 residues. Germline V gene sequence: CDR1 LGHNA, CDR2 YSLEER.

The source of this sequence is a middle-aged man with Graves' hyperthyroidism. What was sequenced was blood. This chain joins TRBV4-3 and TRBJ2-5; D is perhaps TRBD1 or TRBD2 (5 bases each). The CDR3 here is CASSPRGGPGETQYF. CDR3 nucleotide sequence: TGCGCCAGCAGCCCCCGGGGCGGCCCGGGAGAGACCCAGTACTTC.